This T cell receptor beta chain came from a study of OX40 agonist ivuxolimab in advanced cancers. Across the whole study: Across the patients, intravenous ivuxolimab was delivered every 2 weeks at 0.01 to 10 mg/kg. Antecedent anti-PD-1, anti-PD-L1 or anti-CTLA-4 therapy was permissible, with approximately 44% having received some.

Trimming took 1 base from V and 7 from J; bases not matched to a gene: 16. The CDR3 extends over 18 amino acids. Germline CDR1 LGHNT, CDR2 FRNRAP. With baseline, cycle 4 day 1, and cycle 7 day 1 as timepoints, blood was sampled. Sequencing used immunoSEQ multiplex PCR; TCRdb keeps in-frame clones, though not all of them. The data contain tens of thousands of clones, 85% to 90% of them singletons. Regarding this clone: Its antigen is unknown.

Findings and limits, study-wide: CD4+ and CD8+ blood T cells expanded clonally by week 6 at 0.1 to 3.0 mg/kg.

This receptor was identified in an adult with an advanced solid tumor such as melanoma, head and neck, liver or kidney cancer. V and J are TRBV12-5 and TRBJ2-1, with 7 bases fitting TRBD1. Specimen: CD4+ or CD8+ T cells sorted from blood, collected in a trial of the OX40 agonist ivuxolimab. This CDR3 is CASGLEGQTYPSTNEQFF. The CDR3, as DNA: TGTGCTAGTGGTTTGGAGGGACAGACATACCCGAGTACGAATGAGCAGTTCTTC. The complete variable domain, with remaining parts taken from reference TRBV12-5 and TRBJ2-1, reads DARVTQTPRHKVTEMGQEVTMRCQPILGHNTVFWYRQTMMQGLELLAYFRNRAPLDDSGMPKDRFSAEMPDATLATLKIQPSEPRDSAVYFCASGLEGQTYPSTNEQFFGPGTRLTVL.